This T cell receptor beta chain is drawn from a study of beta chain features in type 1 diabetes. Study results and caveats: TCRB CDR3s were moderately but significantly shorter in Type 1 diabetes patients in all four CD4+ subsets.

Every bit of the isolated RNA underwent reverse transcription, so sequencing read expressed TCRB transcripts. Assay used: immunoSEQ multiplex PCR; TCRdb lists only in-frame clones, some missing. The table records 65,000 to 85,000 clones, almost 50% of them present only once. A note on this clone: Its antigen is currently unknown.

The receptor was derived from a man between 25 and 39 years old with type 1 diabetes. The sequenced sample consisted of central memory CD4+ T cells from blood.

CDR3 sequence reads: CASRESRGRNTEAFF. In DNA, the CDR3 is TGCGCCAGCAGAGAAAGTCGGGGTAGGAACACTGAAGCTTTCTTT. The chain combines TRBV10-2 with TRBJ1-1, with D uncertain. The germline V and J ends were trimmed by 6 bases and 1 base, with 15 bases remaining between them. The germline V gene encodes CDR1 WSHSY and CDR2 SAAADI. This CDR3 comprises 15 residues.